Sequencing of this T cell receptor (beta chain) was carried out in a study of cytomegalovirus exposure and HLA in healthy donors. Overall study context: Counted in an early data release were about 86 million unique TCRs from HLA-typed donors. General study findings and limits: High sensitivity and specificity were reportedly achieved when the classifier diagnosed cytomegalovirus status. Usually a TCR sequence was rare, but some public TCRs were found in many donors.

Worth noting for this clone: Its antigen remains unknown.

The PCR employed 60 Vbeta primers together with 13 Jbeta primers. Some clones are missing from TCRdb's copy, which holds only in-frame ones; the method was immunoSEQ multiplex PCR. Of roughly 240,000 clones in the sample, 82% were seen once. This CDR3 contains 13 residues. Looked up from germline, CDR1 is KGHSH and CDR2 is LQKENI. Trimming took 8 bases from V and 0 from J, leaving 10 bases between them. The receptor was isolated from a woman aged 40 to 50 in good health and CMV-seropositive. What was sequenced was PBMCs. The gene calls are TRBV18 and TRBJ1-1; D gene uncertain. The CDR3 loop reads CASTASMNTEAFF. The CDR3 bases are TGTGCCAGCACGGCTAGCATGAACACTGAAGCTTTCTTT.